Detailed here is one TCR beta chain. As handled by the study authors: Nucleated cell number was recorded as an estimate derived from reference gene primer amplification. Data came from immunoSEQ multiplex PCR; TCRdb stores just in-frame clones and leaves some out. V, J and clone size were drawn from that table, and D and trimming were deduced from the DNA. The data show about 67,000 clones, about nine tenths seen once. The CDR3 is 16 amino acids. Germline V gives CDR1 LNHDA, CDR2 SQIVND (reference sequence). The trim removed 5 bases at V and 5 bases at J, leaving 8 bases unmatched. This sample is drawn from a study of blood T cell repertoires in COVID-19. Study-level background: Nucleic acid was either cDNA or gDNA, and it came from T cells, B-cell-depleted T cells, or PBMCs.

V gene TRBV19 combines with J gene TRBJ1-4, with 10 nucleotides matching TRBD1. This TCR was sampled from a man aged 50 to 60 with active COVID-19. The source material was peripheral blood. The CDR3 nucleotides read TGTGCCAGTAGTGCCCCGGACAGGGGGTGGAATGAAAAACTGTTTTTT. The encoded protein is CASSAPDRGWNEKLFF. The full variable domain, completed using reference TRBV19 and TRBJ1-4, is DGGITQSPKYLFRKEGQNVTLSCEQNLNHDAMYWYRQDPGQGLRLIYYSQIVNDFQKGDIAEGYSVSREKKESFPLTVTSAQKNPTAFYLCASSAPDRGWNEKLFFGSGTQLSVL.